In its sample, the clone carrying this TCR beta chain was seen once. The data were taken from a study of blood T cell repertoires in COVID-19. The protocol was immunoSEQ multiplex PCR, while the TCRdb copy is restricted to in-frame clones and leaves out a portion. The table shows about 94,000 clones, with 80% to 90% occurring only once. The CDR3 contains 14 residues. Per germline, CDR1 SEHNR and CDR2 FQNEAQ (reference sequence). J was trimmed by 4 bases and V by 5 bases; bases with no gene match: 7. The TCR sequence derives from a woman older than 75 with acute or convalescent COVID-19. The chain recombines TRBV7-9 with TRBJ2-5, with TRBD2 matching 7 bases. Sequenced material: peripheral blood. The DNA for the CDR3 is TGTGCCAGCAGCCGGGGAGGGATCGGAGAGACCCAGTACTTC. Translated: CASSRGGIGETQYF.